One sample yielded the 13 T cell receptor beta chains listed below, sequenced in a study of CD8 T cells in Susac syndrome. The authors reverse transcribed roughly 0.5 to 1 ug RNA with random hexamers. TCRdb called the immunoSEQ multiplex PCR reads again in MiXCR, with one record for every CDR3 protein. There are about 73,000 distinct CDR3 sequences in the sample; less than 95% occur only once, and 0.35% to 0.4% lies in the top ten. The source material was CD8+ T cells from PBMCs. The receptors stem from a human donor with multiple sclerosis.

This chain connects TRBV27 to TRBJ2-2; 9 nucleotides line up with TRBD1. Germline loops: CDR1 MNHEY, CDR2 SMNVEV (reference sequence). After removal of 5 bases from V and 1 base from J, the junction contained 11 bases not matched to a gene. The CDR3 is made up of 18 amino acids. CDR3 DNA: TGTGCCAGCAGTCCAACCCCGGGACAGGGAAAGAACACCGGGGAGCTGTTTTTT. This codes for CASSPTPGQGKNTGELFF.

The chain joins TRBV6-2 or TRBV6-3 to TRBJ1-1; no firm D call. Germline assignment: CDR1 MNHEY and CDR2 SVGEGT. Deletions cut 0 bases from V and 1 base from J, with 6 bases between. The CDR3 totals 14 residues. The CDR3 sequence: CASSYSTSNTEAFF. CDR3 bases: TGTGCCAGCAGTTACTCGACATCGAACACTGAAGCTTTCTTT.

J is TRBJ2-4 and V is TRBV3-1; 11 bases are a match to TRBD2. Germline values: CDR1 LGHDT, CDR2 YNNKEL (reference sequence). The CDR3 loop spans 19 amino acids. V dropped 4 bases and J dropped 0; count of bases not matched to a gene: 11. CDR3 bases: TGTGCCAGCAGCCCGGGACTAGCGGACTTTACCCTAGCCAAAAACATTCAGTACTTC. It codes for CASSPGLADFTLAKNIQYF.

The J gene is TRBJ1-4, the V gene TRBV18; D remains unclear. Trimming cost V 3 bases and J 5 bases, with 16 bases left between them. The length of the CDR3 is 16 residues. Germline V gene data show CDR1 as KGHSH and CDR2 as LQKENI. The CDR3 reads CASSPTEAWVNEKLFF. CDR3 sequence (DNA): TGTGCCAGCTCACCGACTGAGGCCTGGGTCAATGAAAAACTGTTTTTT.

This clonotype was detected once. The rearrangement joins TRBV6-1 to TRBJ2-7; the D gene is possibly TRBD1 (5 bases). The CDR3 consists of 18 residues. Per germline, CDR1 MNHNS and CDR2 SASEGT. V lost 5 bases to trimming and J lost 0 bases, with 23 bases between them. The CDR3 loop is CASSPVRPGPLVSYEQYF. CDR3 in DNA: TGTGCCAGCAGTCCTGTCCGTCCAGGGCCCCTCGTCTCCTACGAGCAGTACTTC.

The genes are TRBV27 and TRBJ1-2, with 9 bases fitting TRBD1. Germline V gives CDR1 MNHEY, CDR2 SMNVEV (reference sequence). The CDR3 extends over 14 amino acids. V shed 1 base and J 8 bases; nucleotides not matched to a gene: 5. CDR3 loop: CASSLLGQGYGYTF. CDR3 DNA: TGTGCCAGCAGTTTATTGGGACAGGGATACGGCTACACCTTC.

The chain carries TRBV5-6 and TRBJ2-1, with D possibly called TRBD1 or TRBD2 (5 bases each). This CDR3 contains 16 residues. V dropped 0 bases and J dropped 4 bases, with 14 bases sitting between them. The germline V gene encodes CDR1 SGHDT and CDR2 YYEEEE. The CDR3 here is CASSLALRGSYNEQFF. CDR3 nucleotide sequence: TGTGCCAGCAGCTTGGCCCTGAGGGGATCATACAATGAGCAGTTCTTC.

The CDR3 loop is CASSQEGPSMNTEAFF. The CDR3 nucleotides read TGCGCCAGCAGCCAAGAAGGACCGTCGATGAACACTGAAGCTTTCTTT. The V and J genes are TRBV4-1 and TRBJ1-1; D is uncertain. Germline loops: CDR1 MGHRA, CDR2 YSYEKL. The V gene lost 0 bases and the J gene lost 0 bases, with 11 bases spanning the gap. This CDR3 is built from 16 residues.

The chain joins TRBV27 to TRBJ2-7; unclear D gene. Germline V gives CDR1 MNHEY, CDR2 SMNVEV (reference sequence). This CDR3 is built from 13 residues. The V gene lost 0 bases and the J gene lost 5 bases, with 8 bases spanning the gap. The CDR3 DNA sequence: TGTGCCAGCAGTTTATCGGGATTTCACGAGCAGTACTTC. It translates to CASSLSGFHEQYF.

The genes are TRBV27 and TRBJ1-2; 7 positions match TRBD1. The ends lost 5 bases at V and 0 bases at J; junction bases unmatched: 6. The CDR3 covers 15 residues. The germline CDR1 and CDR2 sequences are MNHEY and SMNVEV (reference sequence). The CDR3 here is CASSQRTGANYGYTF. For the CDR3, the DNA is TGTGCCAGCAGTCAACGGACAGGAGCTAACTATGGCTACACCTTC.

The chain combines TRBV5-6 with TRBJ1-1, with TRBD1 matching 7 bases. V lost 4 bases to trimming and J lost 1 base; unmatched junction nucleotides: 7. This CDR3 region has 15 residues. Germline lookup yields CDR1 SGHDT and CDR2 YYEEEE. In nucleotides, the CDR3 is TGTGCCAGCAGCGGACCGGACAGGACGAACACTGAAGCTTTCTTT. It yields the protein CASSGPDRTNTEAFF.

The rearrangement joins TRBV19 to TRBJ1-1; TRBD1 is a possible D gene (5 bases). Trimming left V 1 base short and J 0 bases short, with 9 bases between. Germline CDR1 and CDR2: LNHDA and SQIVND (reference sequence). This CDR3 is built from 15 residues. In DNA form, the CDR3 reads TGTGCCAGTAGTATAGTCGACAGTCTGAACACTGAAGCTTTCTTT. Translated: CASSIVDSLNTEAFF.

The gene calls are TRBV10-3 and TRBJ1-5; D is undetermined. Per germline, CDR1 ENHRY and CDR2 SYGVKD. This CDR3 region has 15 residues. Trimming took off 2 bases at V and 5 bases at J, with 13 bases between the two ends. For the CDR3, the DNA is TGTGCCATCAGTGAGCCACAGTTTGGGGATCAGCCCCAGCATTTT. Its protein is CAISEPQFGDQPQHF.